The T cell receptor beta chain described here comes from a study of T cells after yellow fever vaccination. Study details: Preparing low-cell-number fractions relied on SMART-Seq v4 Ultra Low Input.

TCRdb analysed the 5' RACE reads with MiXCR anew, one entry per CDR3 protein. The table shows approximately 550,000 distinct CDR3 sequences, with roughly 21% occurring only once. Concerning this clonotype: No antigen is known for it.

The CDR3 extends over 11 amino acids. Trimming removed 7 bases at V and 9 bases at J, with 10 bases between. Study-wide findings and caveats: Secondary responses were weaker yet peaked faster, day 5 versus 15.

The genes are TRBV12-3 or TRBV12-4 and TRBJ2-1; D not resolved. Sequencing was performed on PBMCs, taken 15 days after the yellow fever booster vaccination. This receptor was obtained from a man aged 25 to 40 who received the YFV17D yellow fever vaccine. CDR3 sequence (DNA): TGTGCCAGCACCCATCTTTTTGAGCAGTTCTTC. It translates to CASTHLFEQFF.